The present T cell receptor (beta chain) was sequenced within a study of blood T cell repertoires in COVID-19 (TCRdb year 2020). The study in broad terms: Samples covering the acute and convalescent phases of COVID-19 were provided by collaborators in the United States, Italy and Spain. The repertoires were released in a freely available public database meant as a resource for research on the immune response to SARS-CoV-2. A de-identified subject ID, COVID-19 status, age in years and sex were almost always included in the sample metadata. Samples were obtained from the ongoing ImmuneRACE study (first 160 participants) and from some 1,300 subjects provided by 6 global collaborators. HLA class I and class II types, where available, came from metadata supplied by the sample provider rather than from assay-based typing. The material from the prospective study consisted of cDNA or gDNA derived from T cells, B-cell-depleted T cells, or PBMCs. Subjects who had been exposed to COVID-19, were actively infected with it, or had recovered from it provided the deeply sampled blood TCRbeta repertoires that made up the dataset. Broader findings and caveats from the paper: How much clinical and demographic metadata was included differed by source and by participant, and the metadata was provided uncurated.

With regard to this clone: Its antigen is unknown. No base quality information exists; no much larger clone differs at one position.

From its cysteine to its phenylalanine, the CDR3 spans 15 amino acids. The retained sequence is limited to the CDR3, 45 bases, with the frame set at the first base. Relative to germline, V is missing 5 bases and J is missing 2 bases, with 6 bases of the junction outside any gene match. The germline V gene supplies CDR1 MNHEY and CDR2 SVGEGT. The collaborating institutions used their own protocols to collect whole blood in K2EDTA tubes. For TCRbeta analysis, collaborators shipped samples in one of three forms: frozen whole blood, isolated PBMCs, or DNA extracted from either of those sample types. TCRbeta CDR3 regions were amplified from genomic DNA by means of the immunoSEQ Assay, a bias-controlled multiplex PCR. Under the source paper's analysis protocol: The number of nucleated cells in each sample was estimated from the amplification of reference gene primers within the assay. To quantify the absolute abundance of each unique TCRbeta CDR3 rearrangement, sequence reads were collapsed and filtered. For each sample, productive Simpson clonality was calculated as the square root of Simpson's diversity index over productive rearrangements. TCRdb carries this immuneACCESS record with in-frame sequences only. Its versions omit some clonotypes, under half of them owing to an unresolved V gene in the studies checked, with the rest unexplained. For V, J and clone size, that table is used; D and trimming come from the DNA. The sample profile shows some 83,000 clones; 84% of them were found once. Jointly, the top ten make up about 3.8% of the sample.

The chain is made from TRBV6-2 or TRBV6-3 and TRBJ2-4, with 7 central nucleotides matching TRBD2. This TCR came from a man aged 45 to 65 with acute or convalescent COVID-19. The specimen was peripheral blood. The bases are TGTGCCAGCAGTCACAGCGGGGCGACCAAAAACATTCAGTACTTC. This translates into CASSHSGATKNIQYF.